This record concerns one T cell receptor beta chain sequence. Antigen: not known. Together with a sample-barcoded 5' primer, a J-beta primer mix was included in a second PCR lasting roughly 6 to 12 cycles. TCRdb passed the 5' RACE reads through MiXCR, listing each CDR3 protein once. Among 650,000 to 1,000,000 distinct CDR3 sequences, approximately 35% were seen once, and the ten largest hold 10% to 15%. These data come from a study of blood T cells in healthy people across ages. Study results and limitations: Older age went with lower TCR beta diversity per million T cells, in a roughly linear way. Naive T cell percentage strongly correlated with TCR beta diversity. Fewer expanded clones and more diversity marked long-lived versus aged donors.

The CDR3 runs to 17 residues. V was trimmed by 0 bases and J by 2 bases, leaving 11 bases between them. Germline lookup yields CDR1 LGHNA and CDR2 YNFKEQ. Isolation of PBMCs gave at least 6 million cells per sample. Source material: blood. V and J are TRBV4-2 and TRBJ2-6; a possible D gene is TRBD2 (6 bases). The receptor comes from a man aged 18 to 29 in good health. The CDR3 DNA follows: TGTGCCAGCAGCCAAGAGGAGGGGAACGCTGGGGCCAACGTCCTGACTTTC. Encoded protein: CASSQEEGNAGANVLTF.